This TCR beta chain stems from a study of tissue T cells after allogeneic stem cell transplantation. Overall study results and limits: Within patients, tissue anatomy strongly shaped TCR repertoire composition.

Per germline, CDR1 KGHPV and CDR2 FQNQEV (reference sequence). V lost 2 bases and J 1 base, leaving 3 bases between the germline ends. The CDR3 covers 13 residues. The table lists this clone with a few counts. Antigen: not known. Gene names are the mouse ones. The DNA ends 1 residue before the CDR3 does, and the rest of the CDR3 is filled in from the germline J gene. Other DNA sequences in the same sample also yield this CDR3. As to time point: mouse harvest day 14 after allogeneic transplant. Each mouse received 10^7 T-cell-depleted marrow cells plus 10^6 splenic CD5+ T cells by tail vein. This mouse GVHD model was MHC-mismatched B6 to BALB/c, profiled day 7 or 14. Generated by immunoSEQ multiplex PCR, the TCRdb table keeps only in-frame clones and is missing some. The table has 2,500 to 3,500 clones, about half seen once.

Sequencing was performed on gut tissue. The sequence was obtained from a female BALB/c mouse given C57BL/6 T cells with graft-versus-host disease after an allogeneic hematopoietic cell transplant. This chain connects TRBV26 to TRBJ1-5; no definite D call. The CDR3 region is CASSLENNQAPLF. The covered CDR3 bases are TGTGCCAGCAGTCTGGAAAACAACCAGGCTCCGCTT.